This is a list of T cell receptor beta chains from one sample in a study of CD8 T cells in Susac syndrome. TCRdb ran MiXCR on the immunoSEQ multiplex PCR reads and lists one entry per CDR3 protein. This sample has under 550,000 distinct CDR3 sequences; more than 80% occur once, and the top ten carry approximately 0.11%. The specimen was CD8+ T cells from PBMCs. The receptors come from a human donor with multiple sclerosis. CDR3s include the opening cysteine and the closing phenylalanine or tryptophan. The D gene is left open where the match is weak. Only part of the rows carry a size: once, few, many, or a class if the clone is expanded.

>NA|TRBV3-1|NA|TRBJ1-5
CASSPTEINQPQHF
TGTGCCAGCAGCCCCACAGAGATTAATCAGCCCCAGCATTTT
>once|TRBV3-1|TRBD2|TRBJ2-1
CASSHLTSGGAINEQFF
TGTGCCAGCAGCCACCTGACTAGCGGGGGGGCCATAAATGAGCAGTTCTTC
>NA|TRBV7-9|NA|TRBJ2-1
CASSLASTIQQFF
TGTGCCAGCAGCTTAGCTAGCACCATACAGCAGTTCTTC
>NA|TRBV30|NA|TRBJ2-2
CAWTISWTDPRENGELFF
TGTGCCTGGACCATATCGTGGACAGACCCAAGGGAGAACGGGGAGCTGTTTTTT
>NA|TRBV6-5|NA|TRBJ2-7
CASSYIYRWRNEQYF
TGTGCCAGCAGTTACATTTATAGGTGGAGGAACGAGCAGTACTTC
>few|TRBV6-5|TRBD1|TRBJ2-5
CASSYSPGQGEETQYF
TGTGCCAGCAGTTACTCACCGGGACAGGGAGAGGAGACCCAGTACTTC
>NA|TRBV12-3/TRBV12-4|TRBD2|TRBJ2-1
CASSSGLAGGDYNEQFF
TGTGCCAGCAGTTCGGGACTAGCGGGGGGGGACTACAATGAGCAGTTCTTC
>few|TRBV27|TRBD2|TRBJ2-7
CASSPGGYGYEQYF
TGTGCCAGCAGTCCCGGGGGGTACGGTTACGAGCAGTACTTC
>NA|TRBV4-1|NA|TRBJ2-7
CASSQEPQWASYEQYF
TGCGCCAGCAGCCAAGAGCCCCAATGGGCAAGCTACGAGCAGTACTTC
>few|TRBV7-9|TRBD1|TRBJ2-1
CASSSGQEINEQFF
TGTGCCAGCAGCAGCGGACAGGAGATCAATGAGCAGTTCTTC
>NA|TRBV4-1|NA|TRBJ1-4
CASSLQGNEKLFF
TGCGCCAGCAGCCTACAGGGTAATGAAAAACTGTTTTTT
>NA|TRBV7-9|TRBD1|TRBJ1-1
CASSLTGQAFF
TGTGCCAGCAGCTTGACAGGGCAAGCTTTCTTT
>NA|TRBV29-1|TRBD1|TRBJ1-2
CSVMTGDYGYTF
TGCAGCGTCATGACAGGGGACTATGGCTACACCTTC
>NA|TRBV27|NA|TRBJ2-5
CASGTPGYGTETQYF
TGTGCCAGCGGGACGCCGGGATACGGTACTGAGACCCAGTACTTC
>few|TRBV7-9|NA|TRBJ2-1
CASSLPRGRLNEQFF
TGTGCCAGCAGCTTACCGCGGGGACGTCTCAATGAGCAGTTCTTC
>NA|TRBV29-1|NA|TRBJ1-1
CSAEIPAGNTEAFF
TGCAGCGCCGAAATCCCAGCGGGGAACACTGAAGCTTTCTTT
>NA|TRBV25-1|NA|TRBJ2-3
CASSEYFRGSRDTQYF
TGTGCCAGCAGTGAATATTTCCGGGGGAGTAGGGATACGCAGTATTTT
>NA|TRBV7-9|NA|TRBJ1-1
CASRPMNTEAFF
TGTGCCAGCAGGCCTATGAACACTGAAGCTTTCTTT
>NA|TRBV12-3/TRBV12-4|TRBD2|TRBJ2-2
CASSRGANTGELFF
TGTGCCAGCAGCCGGGGGGCGAACACCGGGGAGCTGTTTTTT
>NA|TRBV14|NA|TRBJ2-7
CASSGRDGEQYF
TGTGCCAGCAGCGGGCGGGACGGCGAGCAGTACTTC
>NA|TRBV6-5|NA|TRBJ2-3
CASSYGVTDTQYF
TGTGCCAGCAGTTACGGGGTCACAGATACGCAGTATTTT
>NA|TRBV6-1|NA|TRBJ1-5
CASSLSYYERQAQYQDQPQHF
TGTGCCAGCAGTCTATCATATTACGAGAGACAGGCTCAATATCAGGATCAGCCCCAGCATTTT
>NA|TRBV20-1|NA|TRBJ1-1
CSARVQGGTEAFF
TGCAGTGCTAGAGTTCAGGGAGGCACTGAAGCTTTCTTT
>NA|TRBV3-1|NA|TRBJ2-3
CASSQDLDSTDTQYF
TGTGCCAGCAGCCAAGATCTAGACAGCACAGATACGCAGTATTTT
>once|TRBV19|NA|TRBJ1-2
CASSHGDNYGYTF
TGTGCCAGTAGTCATGGAGACAACTATGGCTACACCTTC
>NA|TRBV28|NA|TRBJ2-1
CASTLTSSDEQFF
TGTGCCAGCACCCTGACTAGTAGCGATGAGCAGTTCTTC
>NA|TRBV30|TRBD2|TRBJ2-7
CAWSIPGLGGYEQYF
TGTGCCTGGAGCATACCGGGACTAGGGGGCTACGAGCAGTACTTC
>NA|TRBV29-1|NA|TRBJ2-2
CSVVGSLTGELFF
TGCAGCGTTGTGGGCAGCCTCACCGGGGAGCTGTTTTTT
>NA|TRBV29-1|TRBD1|TRBJ2-7
CSVTLDRAYEQYF
TGCAGCGTGACACTGGACAGGGCCTACGAGCAGTACTTC
>NA|TRBV3-1|TRBD2|TRBJ2-2
CASSRLSSGTSDTGELFF
TGTGCCAGCAGCCGGCTATCCTCCGGGACTAGCGACACCGGGGAGCTGTTTTTT
>NA|TRBV6-5|NA|TRBJ2-7
CASSYSGDLREQYF
TGTGCCAGCAGTTACTCTGGGGACCTGAGGGAGCAGTACTTC
>NA|TRBV7-9|TRBD2|TRBJ2-2
CASSFGGGPNTGELFF
TGTGCCAGCAGCTTTGGCGGGGGGCCTAACACCGGGGAGCTGTTTTTT
>NA|TRBV9|NA|TRBJ2-7
CASSARHDEQYF
TGTGCCAGCAGCGCCCGCCACGACGAGCAGTACTTC
>NA|TRBV6-1|TRBD2|TRBJ2-2
CASSPRTSGRWAGELFF
TGTGCCAGCAGCCCCCGGACTAGCGGGAGATGGGCCGGGGAGCTGTTTTTT
>NA|TRBV6-1|TRBD1|TRBJ2-5
CASSEFVGTGETQYF
TGTGCCAGCAGTGAATTTGTAGGGACAGGAGAGACCCAGTACTTC
>once|TRBV20-1|TRBD1|TRBJ1-2
CSASLRDSYGYTF
TGCAGTGCTAGTCTAAGGGACAGCTATGGCTACACCTTC
>NA|TRBV11-2|NA|TRBJ1-1
CASSLWRGKTEAFF
TGTGCCAGCAGCTTATGGCGAGGGAAGACTGAAGCTTTCTTT
>NA|TRBV28|NA|TRBJ2-3
CASSFSVAVSTDTQYF
TGTGCCAGCAGTTTTAGCGTAGCAGTTAGCACAGATACGCAGTATTTT
>NA|TRBV5-1|NA|TRBJ1-1
CASSLDPVGDTEAFF
TGCGCCAGCAGCTTGGATCCAGTCGGTGACACTGAAGCTTTCTTT
>NA|TRBV27|TRBD1|TRBJ1-5
CASRLTGTESNQPQHF
TGTGCCAGCAGATTGACGGGGACAGAAAGCAATCAGCCCCAGCATTTT
>NA|TRBV20-1|TRBD1|TRBJ1-5
CSARTDRGNQPQHF
TGCAGTGCCCGAACGGACAGGGGGAATCAGCCCCAGCATTTT